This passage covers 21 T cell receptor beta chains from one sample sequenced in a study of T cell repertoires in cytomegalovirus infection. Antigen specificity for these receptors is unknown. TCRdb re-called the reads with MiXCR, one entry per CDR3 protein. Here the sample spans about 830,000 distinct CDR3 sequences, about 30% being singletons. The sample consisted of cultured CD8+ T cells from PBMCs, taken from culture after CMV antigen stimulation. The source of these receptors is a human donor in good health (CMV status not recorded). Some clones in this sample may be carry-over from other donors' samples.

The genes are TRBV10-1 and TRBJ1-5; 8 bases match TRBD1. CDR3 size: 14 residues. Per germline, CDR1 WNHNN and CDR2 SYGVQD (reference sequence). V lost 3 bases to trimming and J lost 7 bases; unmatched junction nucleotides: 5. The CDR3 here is CASSDTDRAQPQHF. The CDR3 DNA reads TGCGCCAGCAGTGATACGGACAGGGCCCAGCCCCAGCATTTT.

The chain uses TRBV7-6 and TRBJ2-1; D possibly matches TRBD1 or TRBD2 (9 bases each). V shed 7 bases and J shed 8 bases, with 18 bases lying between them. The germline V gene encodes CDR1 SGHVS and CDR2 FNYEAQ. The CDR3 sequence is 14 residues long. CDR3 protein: CASTSGTGYYEQFF. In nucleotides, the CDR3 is TGTGCCAGCACTAGCGGGACAGGGTACTATGAGCAGTTCTTC.

CDR3 loop: CASSYRDRGLDQPQHF. The DNA of the CDR3 is TGTGCCAGCAGTTACCGGGACAGGGGATTGGATCAGCCCCAGCATTTT. V usage is TRBV6-2 or TRBV6-3 and J usage is TRBJ1-5, with 10 bases identical to TRBD1. The CDR3 is made up of 16 amino acids. Germline V gene sequence: CDR1 MNHEY, CDR2 SVGEGT. V lost 2 bases and J lost 5; bases outside the gene matches: 6.

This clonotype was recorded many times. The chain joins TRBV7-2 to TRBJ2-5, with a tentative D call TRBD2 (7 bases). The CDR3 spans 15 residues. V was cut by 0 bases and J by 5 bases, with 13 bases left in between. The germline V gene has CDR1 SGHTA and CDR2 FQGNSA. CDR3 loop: CASSLAGGPGETQYF. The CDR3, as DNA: TGTGCCAGCAGCTTAGCCGGGGGGCCGGGGGAGACCCAGTACTTC.

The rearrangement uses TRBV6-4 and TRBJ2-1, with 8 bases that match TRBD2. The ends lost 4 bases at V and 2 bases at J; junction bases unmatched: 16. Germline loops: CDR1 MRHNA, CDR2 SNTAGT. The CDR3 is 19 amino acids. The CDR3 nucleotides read TGTGCCAGCAGTGCCCTCGGGGGGGCAGACGGGGGGGCCTACAATGAGCAGTTCTTC. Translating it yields CASSALGGADGGAYNEQFF.

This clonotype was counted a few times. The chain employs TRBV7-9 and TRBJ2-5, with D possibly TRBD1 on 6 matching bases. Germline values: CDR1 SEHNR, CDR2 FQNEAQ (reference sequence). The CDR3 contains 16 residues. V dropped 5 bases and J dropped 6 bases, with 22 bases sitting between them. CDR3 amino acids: CASSPSGAPHGKTQYF. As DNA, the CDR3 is TGTGCCAGCAGCCCCTCAGGGGCCCCTCACGGGAAGACCCAGTACTTC.

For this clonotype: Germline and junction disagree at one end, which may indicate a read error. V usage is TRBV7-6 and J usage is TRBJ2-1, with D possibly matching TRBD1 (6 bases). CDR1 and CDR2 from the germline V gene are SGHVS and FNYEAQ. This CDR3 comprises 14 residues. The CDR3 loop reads CVSSLTGTYNEQFF. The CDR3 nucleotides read TGTGTCAGCAGCTTAACAGGGACCTACAATGAGCAGTTCTTC.

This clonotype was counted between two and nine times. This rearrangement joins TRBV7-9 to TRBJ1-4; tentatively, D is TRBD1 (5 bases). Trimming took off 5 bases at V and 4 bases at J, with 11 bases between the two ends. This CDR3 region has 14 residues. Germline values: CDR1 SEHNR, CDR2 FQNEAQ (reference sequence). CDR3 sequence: CASSTDIINEKLFF. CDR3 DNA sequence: TGTGCCAGCAGCACGGACATCATTAATGAAAAACTGTTTTTT.

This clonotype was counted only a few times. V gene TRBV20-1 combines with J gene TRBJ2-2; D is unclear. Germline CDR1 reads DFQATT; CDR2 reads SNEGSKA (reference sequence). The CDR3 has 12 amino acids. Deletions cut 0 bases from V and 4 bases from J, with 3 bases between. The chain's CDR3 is CSARDSTGELFF. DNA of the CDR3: TGCAGTGCTAGAGACAGCACCGGGGAGCTGTTTTTT.

The CDR3 loop is CAVLGTGGTEAFF. The CDR3 DNA sequence: TGTGCCGTACTGGGGACAGGGGGCACTGAAGCTTTCTTT. The chain joins TRBV19 to TRBJ1-1; TRBD1 agrees at 11 bases. CDR1 is LNHDA, CDR2 SQIVND, per germline (reference sequence). The CDR3 spans 13 residues. J lost 4 bases, V lost 11 bases, and 6 bases had no gene match.

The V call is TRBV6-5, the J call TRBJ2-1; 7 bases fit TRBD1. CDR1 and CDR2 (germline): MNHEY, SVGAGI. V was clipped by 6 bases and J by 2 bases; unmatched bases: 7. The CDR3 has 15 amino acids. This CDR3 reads CASRPGTVTYNEQFF. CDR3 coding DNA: TGTGCCAGCAGGCCCGGGACAGTTACCTACAATGAGCAGTTCTTC.

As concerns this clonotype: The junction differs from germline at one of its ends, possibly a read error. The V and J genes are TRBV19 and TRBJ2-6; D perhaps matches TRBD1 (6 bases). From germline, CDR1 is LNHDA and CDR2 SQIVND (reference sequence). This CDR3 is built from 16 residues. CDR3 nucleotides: TGTGCCAGTAGTAGGACGGGACACTCTGGGGACAACGTCCTGACTTTC. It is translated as CASSRTGHSGDNVLTF.

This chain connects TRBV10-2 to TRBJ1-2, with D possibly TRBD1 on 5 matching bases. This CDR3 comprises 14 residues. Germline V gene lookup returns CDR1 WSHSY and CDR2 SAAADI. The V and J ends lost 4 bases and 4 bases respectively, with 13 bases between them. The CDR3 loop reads CASSGTGVSYGYTF. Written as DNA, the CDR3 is TGCGCCAGCAGTGGGACGGGGGTGAGCTATGGCTACACCTTC.

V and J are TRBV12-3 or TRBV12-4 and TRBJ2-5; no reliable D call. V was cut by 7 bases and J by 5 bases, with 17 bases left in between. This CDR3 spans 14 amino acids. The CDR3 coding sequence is TGTGCCAGCACCGGAGTATGGGGTGAGGAGACCCAGTACTTC. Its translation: CASTGVWGEETQYF.

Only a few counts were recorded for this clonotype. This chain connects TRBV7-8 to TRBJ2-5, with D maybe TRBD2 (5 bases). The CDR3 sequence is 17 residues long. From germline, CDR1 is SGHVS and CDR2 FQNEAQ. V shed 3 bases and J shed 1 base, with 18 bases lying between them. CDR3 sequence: CASSFRRAGSVQETQYF. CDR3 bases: TGTGCCAGCAGCTTTCGGCGGGCAGGTAGCGTCCAAGAGACCCAGTACTTC.

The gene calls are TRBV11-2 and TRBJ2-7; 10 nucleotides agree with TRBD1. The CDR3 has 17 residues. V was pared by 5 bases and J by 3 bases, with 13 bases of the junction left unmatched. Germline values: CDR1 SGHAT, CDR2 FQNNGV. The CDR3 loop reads CASSTVPGQGLLYEQYV. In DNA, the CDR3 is TGTGCCAGCAGCACCGTCCCGGGACAGGGGCTTCTCTACGAGCAGTACGTC.

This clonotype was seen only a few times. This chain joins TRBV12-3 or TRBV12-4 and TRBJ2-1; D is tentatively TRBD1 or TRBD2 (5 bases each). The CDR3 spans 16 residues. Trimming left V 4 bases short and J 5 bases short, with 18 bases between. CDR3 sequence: CASSSLIGGPNNEQFF. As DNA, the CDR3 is TGTGCCAGCAGTTCCCTGATTGGGGGACCGAACAATGAGCAGTTCTTC.

CDR3 bases: TGTGCCAGCAGGACCCATTACAGCAACACTGAAGCTTTCTTT. It translates to CASRTHYSNTEAFF. The chain has TRBV27 and TRBJ1-1; the D is unclear. Trimming took 6 bases from V and 2 from J, leaving 13 bases between them. The CDR3 loop spans 14 amino acids. The germline V gene has CDR1 MNHEY and CDR2 SMNVEV (reference sequence).

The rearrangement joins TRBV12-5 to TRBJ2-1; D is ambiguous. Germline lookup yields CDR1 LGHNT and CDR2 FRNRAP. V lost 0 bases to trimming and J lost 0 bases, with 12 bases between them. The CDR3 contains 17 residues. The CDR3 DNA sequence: TGTGCTAGTGGTTTGGTAAGCGATGACGGCTCCTACAATGAGCAGTTCTTC. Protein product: CASGLVSDDGSYNEQFF.

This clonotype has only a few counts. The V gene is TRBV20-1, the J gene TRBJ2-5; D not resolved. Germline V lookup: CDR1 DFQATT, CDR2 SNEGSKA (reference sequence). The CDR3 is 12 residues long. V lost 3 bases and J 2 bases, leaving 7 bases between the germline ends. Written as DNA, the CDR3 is TGCAGTGCTAGGCATTTTCAAGAGACCCAGTACTTC. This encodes CSARHFQETQYF.

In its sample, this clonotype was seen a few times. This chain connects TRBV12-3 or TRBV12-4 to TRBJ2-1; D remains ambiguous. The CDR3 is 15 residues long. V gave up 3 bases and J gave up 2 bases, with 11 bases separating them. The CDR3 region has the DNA TGTGCCAGCAGTTTCGGACGACCTCCCTACAATGAGCAGTTCTTC. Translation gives CASSFGRPPYNEQFF.